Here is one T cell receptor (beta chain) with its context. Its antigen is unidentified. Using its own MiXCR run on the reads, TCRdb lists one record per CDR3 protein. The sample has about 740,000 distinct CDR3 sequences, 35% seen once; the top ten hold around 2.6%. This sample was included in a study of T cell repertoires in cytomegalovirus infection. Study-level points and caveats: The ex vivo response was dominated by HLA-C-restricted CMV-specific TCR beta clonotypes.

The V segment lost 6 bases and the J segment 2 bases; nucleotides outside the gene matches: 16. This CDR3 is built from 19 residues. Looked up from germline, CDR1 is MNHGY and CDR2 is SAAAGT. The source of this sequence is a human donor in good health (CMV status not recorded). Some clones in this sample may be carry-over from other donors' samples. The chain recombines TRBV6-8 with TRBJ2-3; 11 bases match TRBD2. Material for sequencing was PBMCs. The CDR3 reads CASSRGTSGSQHLTDTQYF. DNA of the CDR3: TGTGCCAGCAGCCGCGGAACTAGCGGGAGTCAACACCTCACAGATACGCAGTATTTT.